This T cell receptor beta chain was sequenced during a study of vaccination and CD4 T cells after COVID-19. Specified treatment: approximately 11-day PBMC culture with coronavirus spike peptide pools or control peptides (ViraFEST assay). The Oncomine TCR Beta short-read assay sequenced DNA from cultured CD4+ T cells. TCRdb reprocessed the PCR reads with MiXCR, giving one entry per CDR3 protein. This repertoire shows about 15,000 distinct CDR3 sequences, 65% to 85% found once; its top ten account for 8% to 10%. Germline V gene lookup returns CDR1 DFQATT and CDR2 SNEGSKA (reference sequence). The CDR3 runs to 21 residues. V was pared by 1 base and J by 1 base, with 15 bases of the junction left unmatched. A word on this clonotype: No antigen is known for it.

The V call is TRBV20-1, the J call TRBJ2-3, with 15 bases identical to TRBD2. This receptor was obtained from a human donor who received a COVID-19 vaccine. The material sequenced was CD4+ T cells from blood, cultured in vitro, taken after SARS-CoV-2 vaccination. This CDR3 reads CSARAKRPGLAGGGGTDTQYF. CDR3 in DNA: TGCAGTGCTAGAGCCAAACGACCGGGACTAGCGGGAGGTGGGGGCACAGATACGCAGTATTTT.